This is a list of T cell receptor beta chains from one sample in a study of blood T cells in healthy people across ages. TCRdb ran MiXCR on the 5' RACE reads and lists one entry per CDR3 protein. The sample holds fewer than 950,000 distinct CDR3 sequences; around 36% are singletons and the top ten take 13%. Sequenced material: blood. These receptors all come from a man younger than 30 in good health. The CDR3 runs from the conserved cysteine through the conserved F or W. Fields, in order: V gene, J gene, clone size, D gene, CDR3 protein, CDR3 DNA. D genes are given only for firm matches. The size of a clone is reported for some rows only, either as once, few or many, or as a class for expanded clones.

TRBV5-5	TRBJ1-1	.	.	CASSLPGSLMGAFF	TGTGCCAGCAGCCTACCGGGTTCCTTAATGGGGGCTTTCTTT
TRBV10-3	TRBJ2-7	few	TRBD1	CAINRGQTYEQYF	TGTGCCATCAACAGGGGCCAAACCTACGAGCAGTACTTC
TRBV7-8	TRBJ2-3	.	TRBD2	CASLARRLGLAGGSTDTQYF	TGTGCCAGCCTTGCAAGGCGACTGGGACTAGCGGGAGGAAGCACAGATACGCAGTATTTT
TRBV12-3/TRBV12-4	TRBJ2-1	many	TRBD2	CASSFSSGGHNEQFF	TGTGCCAGCAGTTTTTCTAGCGGGGGTCACAATGAGCAGTTCTTC
TRBV20-1	TRBJ1-1	.	TRBD1	CSARGGQQNTEAFF	TGCAGTGCTAGGGGGGGACAGCAGAACACTGAAGCTTTCTTT
TRBV10-3	TRBJ2-7	few	TRBD2	CAISGGLAENNEQYF	TGTGCCATCAGTGGGGGACTAGCGGAGAACAATGAGCAGTACTTC
TRBV7-2	TRBJ2-3	.	.	CVSSPAQEDTQYF	TGTGTCAGCAGCCCAGCTCAGGAAGATACGCAGTATTTT
TRBV7-2	TRBJ1-5	many	.	CASSSSFSNQPQHF	TGTGCCAGCAGCTCGTCCTTCAGCAATCAGCCCCAGCATTTT
TRBV4-2	TRBJ1-6	many	TRBD1	CASSPLPGQVIPGPYNSPLHF	TGTGCCAGCAGCCCCCTTCCGGGACAGGTTATACCAGGCCCCTATAATTCACCCCTCCACTTT
TRBV12-3/TRBV12-4	TRBJ1-2	few	TRBD1	CASSSSGQGKYNYGYTF	TGTGCCAGCAGTTCCTCCGGACAGGGAAAATATAACTATGGCTACACCTTC
TRBV4-3	TRBJ2-3	many	TRBD1	CASSQQTGANTDTQYF	TGCGCCAGCAGCCAGCAGACAGGGGCCAACACAGATACGCAGTATTTT
TRBV12-3/TRBV12-4	TRBJ1-4	.	TRBD1	CASRTGTDGEKLFF	TGTGCCAGCAGGACGGGGACAGATGGTGAAAAACTGTTTTTT
TRBV4-2	TRBJ2-3	many	.	CASSQGAFGDTQYF	TGTGCCAGCAGCCAAGGGGCGTTCGGAGATACGCAGTATTTT
TRBV12-3/TRBV12-4	TRBJ2-3	.	TRBD1	CASSWPGQGKADTQYF	TGTGCCAGCAGTTGGCCGGGACAGGGAAAGGCAGATACGCAGTATTTT
TRBV20-1	TRBJ2-3	many	TRBD2	CSAGTSPDTQYF	TGCAGTGCCGGGACTAGCCCAGATACGCAGTATTTT
TRBV10-1	TRBJ2-7	.	.	CATRKDYEQYF	TGCGCCACCAGAAAGGACTACGAGCAGTACTTC
TRBV13	TRBJ2-7	.	.	CASSFNVIYNEQYF	TGTGCCAGCAGCTTCAACGTAATCTACAATGAGCAGTACTTC
TRBV20-1	TRBJ1-2	few	.	CSVQGVYGYTF	TGCAGTGTTCAGGGAGTCTATGGCTACACCTTC
TRBV7-8	TRBJ2-5	.	.	CASSSIWTAQETQYF	TGTGCCAGCAGCTCCATCTGGACCGCACAAGAGACCCAGTACTTC
TRBV6-1	TRBJ2-7	.	TRBD1	CASSLTGAGYEQYF	TGTGCCAGCAGTCTCACAGGGGCGGGCTACGAGCAGTACTTC
TRBV29-1	TRBJ2-7	.	.	CSVVGGQGGYEQYF	TGCAGCGTTGTTGGTGGCCAGGGGGGCTACGAGCAGTACTTC
TRBV6-2/TRBV6-3	TRBJ2-7	few	.	CASVTGDYSYEQYF	TGTGCCAGCGTCACAGGGGACTACTCCTACGAGCAGTACTTC
TRBV5-1	TRBJ2-1	many	TRBD1	CASSLATGGGYNEQFF	TGCGCCAGCAGCTTGGCAACAGGGGGTGGCTACAATGAGCAGTTCTTC
TRBV25-1	TRBJ1-6	.	.	CASSDGGVSPPHF	TGTGCCAGCAGTGACGGAGGGGTGTCACCCCCCCACTTT
TRBV4-3	TRBJ2-3	.	.	CASSQDRNPDTQYF	TGCGCCAGCAGCCAAGACAGGAATCCAGATACGCAGTATTTT
TRBV4-3	TRBJ2-7	few	TRBD2	CASSQGVSGGTISYEQYF	TGCGCCAGCAGCCAAGGAGTTAGCGGGGGAACCATCTCCTACGAGCAGTACTTC
TRBV7-9	TRBJ1-1	.	.	CASSPVLGVLAEAFF	TGTGCCAGCAGCCCCGTATTAGGGGTTCTCGCTGAAGCTTTCTTT